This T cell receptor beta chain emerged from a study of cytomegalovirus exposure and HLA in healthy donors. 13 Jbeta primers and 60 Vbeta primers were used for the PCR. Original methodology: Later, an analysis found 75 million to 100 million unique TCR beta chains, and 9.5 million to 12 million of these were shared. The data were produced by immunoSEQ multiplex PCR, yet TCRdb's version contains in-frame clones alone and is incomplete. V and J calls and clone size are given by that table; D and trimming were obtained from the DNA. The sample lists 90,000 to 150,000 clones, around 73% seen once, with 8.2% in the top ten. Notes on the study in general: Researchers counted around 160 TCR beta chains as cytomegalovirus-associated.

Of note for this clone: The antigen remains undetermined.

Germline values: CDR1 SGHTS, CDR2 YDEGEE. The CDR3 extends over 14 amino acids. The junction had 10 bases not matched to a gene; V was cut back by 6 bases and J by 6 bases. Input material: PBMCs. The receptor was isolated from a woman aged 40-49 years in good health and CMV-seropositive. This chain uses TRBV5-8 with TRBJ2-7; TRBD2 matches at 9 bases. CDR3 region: CASKTLGLAPEQYF. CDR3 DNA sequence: TGTGCCAGCAAAACTCTGGGACTAGCCCCCGAGCAGTACTTC.